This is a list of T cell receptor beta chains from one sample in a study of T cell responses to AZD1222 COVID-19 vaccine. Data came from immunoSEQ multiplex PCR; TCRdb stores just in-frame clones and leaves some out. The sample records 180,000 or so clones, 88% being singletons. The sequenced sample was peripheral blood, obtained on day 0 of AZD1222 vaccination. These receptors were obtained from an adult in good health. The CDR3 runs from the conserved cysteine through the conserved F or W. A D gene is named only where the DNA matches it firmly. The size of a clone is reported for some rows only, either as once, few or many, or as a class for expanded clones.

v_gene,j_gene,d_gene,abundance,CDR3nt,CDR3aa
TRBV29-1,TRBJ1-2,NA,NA,TGCAGCGTTGCGACACGGAGCTGGGGCTACACCTTC,CSVATRSWGYTF
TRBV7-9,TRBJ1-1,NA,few,TGTGCCAGCAGCTCACAGGGTGGCCCTGAAGCTTTCTTT,CASSSQGGPEAFF
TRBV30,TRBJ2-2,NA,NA,TGTGCCTGGAGTGTACTCACCGGGCACGCCGGGGAGCTGTTTTTT,CAWSVLTGHAGELFF
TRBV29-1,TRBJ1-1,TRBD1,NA,TGCAGCGCCGACAGGGGGAACACTGAAGCTTTCTTT,CSADRGNTEAFF
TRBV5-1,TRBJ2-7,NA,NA,TGCGCCAGCAGCTTGGGGGCCCAGGGTAGGGAGCAGTACTTC,CASSLGAQGREQYF
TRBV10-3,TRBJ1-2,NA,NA,TGTGCCATCAGTGATTGGGACACGGCGGGGTTTAACTATGGCTACACCTTC,CAISDWDTAGFNYGYTF
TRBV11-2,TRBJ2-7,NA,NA,TGTGCCAGCAGCTACGGGCCCCTTTACGAGCAGTACTTC,CASSYGPLYEQYF
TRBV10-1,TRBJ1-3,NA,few,TGCGCCAGCGCTGAAAGCCTCTCTGGAAACACCATATATTTT,CASAESLSGNTIYF
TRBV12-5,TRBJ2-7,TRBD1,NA,TGTGCTAGTGGTCCGGGACAGGGTTACGAGCAGTACTTC,CASGPGQGYEQYF
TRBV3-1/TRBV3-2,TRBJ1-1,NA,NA,TGTGCCAGCAGCCAAGAGTCCAGGGCAGGGACTGAAGCTTTCTTT,CASSQESRAGTEAFF
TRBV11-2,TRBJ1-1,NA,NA,TGTGCCAGCAGCTTATGGGGGCGGAACACTGAAGCTTTCTTT,CASSLWGRNTEAFF
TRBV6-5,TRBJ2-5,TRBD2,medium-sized,TGTGCCAGCAGTCCCGGGACTAGCGGGGCAGAGACCCAGTACTTC,CASSPGTSGAETQYF
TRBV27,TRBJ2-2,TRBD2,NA,TGTGCCAGCAGTTCGTGGACTAGCGGGGGGGGCCCGAACACCGGGGAGCTGTTTTTT,CASSSWTSGGGPNTGELFF
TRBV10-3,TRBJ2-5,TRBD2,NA,TGTGCCATCAGTGTGGCTAGCGGGGGGATTGAAGAGACCCAGTACTTC,CAISVASGGIEETQYF
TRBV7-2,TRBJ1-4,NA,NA,TGTGCCAGCAGCTTACGCGGTAATGAAAAACTGTTTTTT,CASSLRGNEKLFF
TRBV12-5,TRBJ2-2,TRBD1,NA,TGTGCTAGTGGTTTGGGGACAGGGGAAACGGGGGAGCTGTTTTTT,CASGLGTGETGELFF
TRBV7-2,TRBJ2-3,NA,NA,TGTGCCAGCAGCTTGAGGGCCCCAGATACGCAGTATTTT,CASSLRAPDTQYF
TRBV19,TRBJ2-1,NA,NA,TGTGCCAGTAGTATGGCCGGTCGTCCAAGCAATGAGCAGTTCTTC,CASSMAGRPSNEQFF
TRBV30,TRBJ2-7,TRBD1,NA,TGTGCCTGGAGTGTAGGCAGGGGGCGGGAGCAGTACTTC,CAWSVGRGREQYF
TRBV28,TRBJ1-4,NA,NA,TGTGCCAGCGGGCCCGGCGCAACTAATGAAAAACTGTTTTTT,CASGPGATNEKLFF
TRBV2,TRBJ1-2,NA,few,TGTGCCAGCAGTGAAGCCTCCGGACGGACCTATGGCTACACCTTC,CASSEASGRTYGYTF
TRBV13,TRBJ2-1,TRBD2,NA,TGTGCCAGCATCTCGGGACTAGCGGGGGGGTGGTACAATGAGCAGTTCTTC,CASISGLAGGWYNEQFF
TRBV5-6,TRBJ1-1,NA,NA,TGTGCCAGCAGCTTGTTGGGAAACACTGAAGCTTTCTTT,CASSLLGNTEAFF
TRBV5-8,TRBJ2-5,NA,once,TGTGCCAGCAGCTGGCGGACCGTGGAGACCCAGTACTTC,CASSWRTVETQYF
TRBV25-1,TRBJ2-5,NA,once,TGTGCCAGCAGTGTCCCAGAAGAGACCCAGTACTTC,CASSVPEETQYF
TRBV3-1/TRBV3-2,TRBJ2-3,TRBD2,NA,TGTGCCAGCAGCCAACTGACTAGCGGGGGGGCATGGACAGATACGCAGTATTTT,CASSQLTSGGAWTDTQYF
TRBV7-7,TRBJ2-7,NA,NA,TGTGCCAGCAGCTTGTCACAGGGCTACGAGCAGTACTTC,CASSLSQGYEQYF